One and the same sample provided the 3 T cell receptor beta chains below, sequenced in a study of post-analysis software for immune sequencing data (dated by TCRdb to the mid-2010s). Results and caveats for the whole study, not just this receptor: Patients showed significantly higher frequencies than controls for roughly five TRBV segments, among them TRBV5-6, TRBV5-1 and TRBV20-1.

No antigen has been identified for these receptors. Library method: PCR. The listed sequencing device is Illumina HiSeq 2500. To reduce PCR and sequencing biases, unique molecular identifiers were built into the TCR beta cDNA libraries. Clones were called with MiXCR by TCRdb after fastp trimmed the public reads at Q25, and only in-frame beta chains were retained. CDR3 protein sequences are deduplicated, and each keeps its most common genes and DNA. The sample table holds 450,000 to 700,000 distinct CDR3 sequences, of which about 44% were seen once. The ten largest clones capture under 2% of the sample. The sequencing input was blood. These receptors all come from a girl aged 10-17 years with multiple sclerosis.

This chain uses TRBV12-3 or TRBV12-4 with TRBJ2-7; 8 bases match TRBD1. V was pared by 4 bases and J by 5 bases, with 16 bases of the junction left unmatched. The CDR3 is 17 residues long. The CDR3 nucleotides read TGTGCCAGCAGTTCTAGAGGGGCCCCCTGGACAGGGAACGAGCAGTACTTC. It specifies CASSSRGAPWTGNEQYF.

This chain links TRBV10-3 with TRBJ1-5; no definite D call. V dropped 10 bases and J dropped 4 bases, with 14 bases sitting between them. This CDR3 contains 13 residues. Germline-derived CDR1 and CDR2 are ENHRY and SYGVKD. As DNA, the CDR3 is TGTGCCAGCCGAGTTACCGGGAATCAGCCCCAGCATTTT. As protein: CASRVTGNQPQHF.

J is TRBJ2-3 and V is TRBV7-2, with 11 bases matching TRBD2. In germline, CDR1 is SGHTA, CDR2 FQGNSA. This CDR3 region has 14 residues. J lost 7 bases, V lost 5 bases, and 5 bases had no gene match. This CDR3 is CASSPLAGGYTQYF. The CDR3 DNA is TGTGCCAGCAGCCCCCTAGCGGGGGGTTATACGCAGTATTTT.